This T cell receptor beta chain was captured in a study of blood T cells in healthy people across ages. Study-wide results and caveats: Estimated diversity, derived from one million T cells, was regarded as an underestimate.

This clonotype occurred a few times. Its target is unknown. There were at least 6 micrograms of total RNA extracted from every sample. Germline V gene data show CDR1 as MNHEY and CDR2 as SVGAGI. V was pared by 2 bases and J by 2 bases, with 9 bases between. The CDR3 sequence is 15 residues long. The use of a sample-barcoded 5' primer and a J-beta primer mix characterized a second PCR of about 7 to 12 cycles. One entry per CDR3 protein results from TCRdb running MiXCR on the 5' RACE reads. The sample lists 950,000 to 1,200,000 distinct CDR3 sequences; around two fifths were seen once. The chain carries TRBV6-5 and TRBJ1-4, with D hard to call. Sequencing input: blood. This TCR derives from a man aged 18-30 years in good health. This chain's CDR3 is CASSYGPTTNEKLFF. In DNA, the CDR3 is TGTGCCAGCAGTTACGGGCCAACCACTAATGAAAAACTGTTTTTT.